The 3 T cell receptor beta chains listed next were all sequenced from one sample in a study of blood T cells in healthy people across ages. A second PCR of about 7 to 11 cycles used a sample-barcoded 5' primer and a J-beta primer mix. Each CDR3 protein gets one entry after TCRdb re-called the 5' RACE reads with MiXCR. Of some 1.6 million distinct CDR3 sequences in the sample, about 35% were seen once. The sequenced sample consisted of blood. Source of these receptors: a woman in her twenties or thirties in good health.

Many counts were recorded for this clonotype. This chain links TRBV11-1 with TRBJ2-7, with D hard to call. The V end was cut by 1 base, the J end by 0 bases, with 10 bases between. The germline V gene encodes CDR1 SGHAT and CDR2 FQDESV (reference sequence). This CDR3 spans 15 amino acids. The CDR3 spells CASSLDFGPSYEQYF. The DNA of the CDR3 is TGTGCCAGCAGCTTAGATTTCGGGCCCTCCTACGAGCAGTACTTC. The full variable domain, completed using reference TRBV11-1 and TRBJ2-7, is EAEVAQSPRYKITEKSQAVAFWCDPISGHATLYWYRQILGQGPELLVQFQDESVVDDSQLPKDRFSAERLKGVDSTLKIQPAELGDSAMYLCASSLDFGPSYEQYFGPGTRLTVT.

The chain joins TRBV3-1 to TRBJ2-2, with TRBD2 identical over 9 bases. Germline trimming cut 2 bases from V and 3 bases from J; bases unmatched to any gene: 4. Per the germline V gene, CDR1 is LGHDT and CDR2 is YNNKEL (reference sequence). This CDR3 comprises 16 residues. The CDR3 region has the DNA TGTGCCAGCAGCCAACTAGCGGGAACCTACACCGGGGAGCTGTTTTTT. Translated, it gives CASSQLAGTYTGELFF.

The rearrangement uses TRBV4-1 and TRBJ1-6, with D unclear. Looked up from germline, CDR1 is MGHRA and CDR2 is YSYEKL. V lost 1 base, J lost 3 bases, and 7 bases lay in between. The CDR3 has 15 residues. Here the CDR3 DNA reads TGCGCCAGCAGCCAAGGAGGGTACTATAATTCACCCCTCCACTTT. Its protein is CASSQGGYYNSPLHF.